This T cell receptor beta chain stems from a study of shared clonotypes between healthy human individuals. The table came from immunoSEQ multiplex PCR; TCRdb's copy has only in-frame clones and leaves some out. This sample has about 600,000 clones, with almost 97% found just once. The V end was cut by 4 bases, the J end by 4 bases, with 13 bases between. Germline V gene data show CDR1 as SGHDT and CDR2 as YYEEEE. The CDR3 loop spans 14 amino acids. This receptor was obtained from a woman aged 25-40 years in good health. The sequencing sample was made of naive CD4+ T cells sorted from blood. The subset was: CD45RA+ positively selected. The rearrangement joins TRBV5-6 to TRBJ2-3; D is possibly TRBD2 (5 bases). DNA of the CDR3: TGTGCCAGCAGCCCCTCGGGGATACCAGATACGCAGTATTTT. Its protein is CASSPSGIPDTQYF. Looking up the rest from reference TRBV5-6 and TRBJ2-3 gives the full variable domain: DAGVTQSPTHLIKTRGQQVTLRCSPKSGHDTVSWYQQALGQGPQFIFQYYEEEERQRGNFPDRFSGHQFPNYSSELNVNALLLGDSALYLCASSPSGIPDTQYFGPGTRLTVL.